The sequence of this TCR beta chain was determined in a study of cytomegalovirus exposure and HLA in healthy donors. Broader study findings: Common viral pathogens (according to a later analysis) appeared linked to several of the most significant clusters. The authors later linked a missense DCLRE1C variant to TCR beta V- and J-gene trimming. Previous analysis showed most TCR beta V segments were productive about 87% or about 30% of the time.

Use of 60 Vbeta and 13 Jbeta primers characterized the PCR. Some clones are missing from TCRdb's copy, which holds only in-frame ones; the method was immunoSEQ multiplex PCR. The repertoire has more than 95,000 clones, around 76% of them found once; the top ten carry about 16%. As for this clone: Its specificity is unknown.

At sampling all donors were nominally healthy, likely with unrecorded immune exposures. This clonotype originated in a man over 45 in good health and CMV-seropositive. The sample comprised PBMCs.

CDR3 coding DNA: TGTGCCAGCAGCTTATGGGACAGGGGAGCTGAAGCTTTCTTT. Residues: CASSLWDRGAEAFF. The rearrangement joins TRBV7-6 to TRBJ1-1, with TRBD1 matching over 10 bases. Per the germline V gene, CDR1 is SGHVS and CDR2 is FNYEAQ. Trimming took 2 bases from V and 6 from J; bases not matched to a gene: 3. There are 14 residues in the CDR3.